Listed below are T cell receptor beta chains from one sample, sequenced in a study of blood T cell repertoires in COVID-19. TCRdb's copy holds only in-frame clones and misses some; the assay was immunoSEQ multiplex PCR. The table records 65,000 or so clones, about nine tenths of them present only once. The sample taken for sequencing was peripheral blood. These receptors all stem from a man aged 60-69 years with acute or convalescent COVID-19. The CDR3 runs from the conserved cysteine through the conserved F or W. Each record gives: CDR3 DNA, CDR3 protein, V gene, clone size, D gene, J gene. A D gene is named only where the DNA matches it firmly. The size of a clone is reported for some rows only, either as once, few or many, or as a class for expanded clones.

TGTGCCACCAGCCCCGACAGGGTTGAAACCTACGAGCAGTACTTC | CATSPDRVETYEQYF | TRBV15 | once | TRBD1 | TRBJ2-7
TGTGCCAGCAGTTTCAGCGGGGTGAGCACAGATACGCAGTATTTT | CASSFSGVSTDTQYF | TRBV5-4 | NA | TRBD2 | TRBJ2-3
TGTGCCAGCAGCTTAGTTGGGGGCTCCTTCTATGGCTACACCTTC | CASSLVGGSFYGYTF | TRBV7-2 | few | NA | TRBJ1-2
TGTGCCAGTACCCCGACACAGGCGCGTGGCTACACCTTC | CASTPTQARGYTF | TRBV19 | NA | NA | TRBJ1-2
TGTGCCAGCAGCTTAGCGAACAGTTGGAGGACAGATACGCAGTATTTT | CASSLANSWRTDTQYF | TRBV7-8 | NA | NA | TRBJ2-3
TGTGCCAGCAGCTCCAGGGTTTACGCCGAGCAGTACTTC | CASSSRVYAEQYF | TRBV7-2 | NA | NA | TRBJ2-7
TGTGCCAGCAGTTTCGAGATTTCGGCGGGGTATAATTCACCCCTCCACTTT | CASSFEISAGYNSPLHF | TRBV28 | NA | NA | TRBJ1-6
TGCAGCGCTTTTGGGGGGGGAACAGATACGCAGTATTTT | CSAFGGGTDTQYF | TRBV29-1 | few | TRBD2 | TRBJ2-3
TGTGCCAGCAGTTGGGGACAGATGAATTCACCCCTCCACTTT | CASSWGQMNSPLHF | TRBV27 | few | TRBD1 | TRBJ1-6
TGCAGCGTTGAAACAGGGGGCTATGGCTACACCTTC | CSVETGGYGYTF | TRBV29-1 | once | TRBD1 | TRBJ1-2
TGTGCCAGCAGCTTATCCCTGGCGGGGAATTCACCCCTCCACTTT | CASSLSLAGNSPLHF | TRBV7-6 | NA | NA | TRBJ1-6
TGCGCCAGCACTCAGGGACAGGATATTGGTACGCAGTATTTT | CASTQGQDIGTQYF | TRBV23-1 | NA | TRBD1 | TRBJ2-3
TGTGCCATCAGTGACCGACAGACAGGGGCCATCTATGGCTACACCTTC | CAISDRQTGAIYGYTF | TRBV10-3 | NA | TRBD1 | TRBJ1-2
TGCAGTGCTGGACATGCCAATGGCTACACCTTC | CSAGHANGYTF | TRBV20-1 | NA | NA | TRBJ1-2
TGTGCCAGCAGCCGGGACAGGGTAAATGAGCAGTTCTTC | CASSRDRVNEQFF | TRBV11-2 | NA | TRBD1 | TRBJ2-1
TGTGCCAGCAGCTTGAGGCAGGGAGGAAATTCACCCCTCCACTTT | CASSLRQGGNSPLHF | TRBV5-8 | NA | NA | TRBJ1-6
TGTGCCAGTAGTATAGACGGACAGGGCTACGAGCAGTACTTC | CASSIDGQGYEQYF | TRBV19 | NA | TRBD1 | TRBJ2-7
TGTGCCAGCTCACCAAGGCAGGCTTCCTACAATGAGCAGTTCTTC | CASSPRQASYNEQFF | TRBV18 | NA | NA | TRBJ2-1
TGTGCCTGGAGTACACTGAGGACAGGGTCGAGAAAGGCGGAAAAACTGTTTTTT | CAWSTLRTGSRKAEKLFF | TRBV30 | NA | TRBD1 | TRBJ1-4
TGTGCCAGCAGCTCTACCCAAAATGAGCAGTTCTTC | CASSSTQNEQFF | TRBV6-6 | NA | NA | TRBJ2-1
TGTGCCAGCAGCTCCGAAATCGGGCAGTACTTC | CASSSEIGQYF | TRBV7-9 | NA | NA | TRBJ2-7
TGTGCCAGCTCACCAAAAAGCGGGGGCCCGACCTACGAGCAGTACTTC | CASSPKSGGPTYEQYF | TRBV18 | once | TRBD2 | TRBJ2-7
TGTGCCAGCAGTGAAACGCCAGGACTACCGGCCGAGCAGTACTTC | CASSETPGLPAEQYF | TRBV2 | NA | NA | TRBJ2-7
TGTGCCAGCAGCTTTGGGACAGTTAGTCCACACCGAACCCCCGATTATGGCTACACCTTC | CASSFGTVSPHRTPDYGYTF | TRBV11-3 | NA | TRBD1 | TRBJ1-2
TGTGCCTGGAGTGTGGCGGGCTCCTACGAGCAGTACTTC | CAWSVAGSYEQYF | TRBV30 | NA | NA | TRBJ2-7
TGCAGCGCGGCTACAGGGTCGACCATATATTTT | CSAATGSTIYF | TRBV29-1 | NA | NA | TRBJ1-3
TGCAGCGTTGTTATCGGCGGGGACCCTTATAGCAATCAGCCCCAGCATTTT | CSVVIGGDPYSNQPQHF | TRBV29-1 | NA | NA | TRBJ1-5
TGTGCCAGTAAGCCAGGACAGGGGGCAAACACTGAAGCTTTCTTT | CASKPGQGANTEAFF | TRBV18 | once | TRBD1 | TRBJ1-1
TGTGCCAGCAGTGAAAGAACTTCCCAGCATTTT | CASSERTSQHF | TRBV2 | NA | NA | TRBJ1-5
TGTGCCAGCAGTCCCCCCACAGGCTTCATTGCTAATGAAAAACTGTTTTTT | CASSPPTGFIANEKLFF | TRBV2 | NA | NA | TRBJ1-4
TGTGCCAGCAGGGAGACAGGGTCTAATGAAGCTTTCTTT | CASRETGSNEAFF | TRBV9 | NA | TRBD1 | TRBJ1-1
TGTGCCAGCAGCTTCAGACAGGGGTTAGGAGAGACCCAGTACTTC | CASSFRQGLGETQYF | TRBV11-2 | NA | TRBD1 | TRBJ2-5
TGTGCCAGCAGCACGACCGGGACAGGGGTAGAGACCCAGTACTTC | CASSTTGTGVETQYF | TRBV9 | NA | TRBD1 | TRBJ2-5
TGTGCCAGCGTACCCTGGACAGGGGGCTTCCACGAGCAGTACTTC | CASVPWTGGFHEQYF | TRBV7-9 | once | TRBD1 | TRBJ2-7
TGTGCCAGCAGTTATGGACAGGGCGCCCTCCACTTT | CASSYGQGALHF | TRBV6-5 | once | TRBD1 | TRBJ1-6
TGTGCCAGCAGTCCTACAGGGGGTCCCAATCAGCCCCAGCATTTT | CASSPTGGPNQPQHF | TRBV6-5 | NA | TRBD1 | TRBJ1-5
TGTGCCAGCAGTTACTTTGGGCAGGGGAACAATGAGCAGTTCTTC | CASSYFGQGNNEQFF | TRBV6-5 | NA | NA | TRBJ2-1
TGTGCCAGCAGCCTTCGGAGCTATGGCTACACCTTC | CASSLRSYGYTF | TRBV3-1/TRBV3-2 | NA | NA | TRBJ1-2
TGCGCCAGCAGCTTCGGGATGAACACCGGGGAGCTGTTTTTT | CASSFGMNTGELFF | TRBV5-1 | NA | NA | TRBJ2-2
TGTGCCAGCAGTTTAGGACAGGGCACAGATACGCAGTATTTT | CASSLGQGTDTQYF | TRBV11-3 | NA | TRBD1 | TRBJ2-3
TGTGCCATCAGTGTCGACGGAACGGGCTCCTACAATGAGCAGTTCTTC | CAISVDGTGSYNEQFF | TRBV10-3 | NA | NA | TRBJ2-1
TGTGCCATCAGTGATGCCACCAGGGGAGCGGCCGGGGAGCTGTTTTTT | CAISDATRGAAGELFF | TRBV10-3 | NA | NA | TRBJ2-2
TGTGCCAGCAGTGAGGGAGTAGTCTTGAGCTACACCTTC | CASSEGVVLSYTF | TRBV6-6 | NA | NA | TRBJ1-2
TGCAGTGCTAGTGTAGCGGGGGCCTATGATACGCAGTATTTT | CSASVAGAYDTQYF | TRBV20-1 | few | TRBD2 | TRBJ2-3
TGTGCCAGCAGCTACGGTCCACTGAACACTGAAGCTTTCTTT | CASSYGPLNTEAFF | TRBV7-3 | NA | NA | TRBJ1-1
TGTGCCAGTAGGGACAGTTACACTGAAGCTTTCTTT | CASRDSYTEAFF | TRBV19 | NA | NA | TRBJ1-1
TGTGCCAGCAGCTCCCCATGGGGGGGGAACACTGAAGCTTTCTTT | CASSSPWGGNTEAFF | TRBV7-9 | NA | NA | TRBJ1-1
TGTGCCAGCGGACAGGGGGCGATCTACGAGCAGTACTTC | CASGQGAIYEQYF | TRBV2 | once | TRBD1 | TRBJ2-7
TGTGCCAGCAGCCCGTCCACAGGGGTTCAAGGCTACACCTTC | CASSPSTGVQGYTF | TRBV11-2 | few | TRBD1 | TRBJ1-2
TGTGCCAGCAGTTTATTGGGCGGGCGGCCCGACACCGGGGAGCTGTTTTTT | CASSLLGGRPDTGELFF | TRBV28 | NA | NA | TRBJ2-2
TGTGCCAGCAGCTCCCGGGGGGCTCTCTCCTACAATGAGCAGTTCTTC | CASSSRGALSYNEQFF | TRBV5-8 | NA | NA | TRBJ2-1
TGCAGTGCTAGTCTCTCCCCACTGACAGTAAACACTGAAGCTTTCTTT | CSASLSPLTVNTEAFF | TRBV20-1 | NA | NA | TRBJ1-1
TGTGCCAGCAGCTTGACAGGGTGGGAGACTGAAGCTTTCTTT | CASSLTGWETEAFF | TRBV5-4 | NA | NA | TRBJ1-1
TGTGCCAGCAGTCCCTACAGGGATCCGTACGAGCAGTACTTC | CASSPYRDPYEQYF | TRBV3-1/TRBV3-2 | once | NA | TRBJ2-7
TGTGCCTGGAGTGTAAGACAGGGGGTCGGCTACACCTTC | CAWSVRQGVGYTF | TRBV30 | NA | TRBD1 | TRBJ1-2